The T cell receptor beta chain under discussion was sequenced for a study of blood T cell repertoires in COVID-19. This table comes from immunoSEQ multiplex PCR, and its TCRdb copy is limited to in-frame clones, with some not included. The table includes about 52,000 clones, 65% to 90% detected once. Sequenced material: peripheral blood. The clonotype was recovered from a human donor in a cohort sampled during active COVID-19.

The CDR3 is CAGTGLADNTGELFF. As DNA, the CDR3 is TGTGCCGGGACGGGACTAGCGGATAATACCGGGGAGCTGTTTTTT. The V call is TRBV2, the J call TRBJ2-2, with TRBD2 matching over 11 bases. The germline CDR1 and CDR2 sequences are SNHLY and FYNNEI. The length of the CDR3 is 15 residues. The J segment lost 5 bases and the V segment lost 11 bases, leaving 10 bases of the junction unmatched.